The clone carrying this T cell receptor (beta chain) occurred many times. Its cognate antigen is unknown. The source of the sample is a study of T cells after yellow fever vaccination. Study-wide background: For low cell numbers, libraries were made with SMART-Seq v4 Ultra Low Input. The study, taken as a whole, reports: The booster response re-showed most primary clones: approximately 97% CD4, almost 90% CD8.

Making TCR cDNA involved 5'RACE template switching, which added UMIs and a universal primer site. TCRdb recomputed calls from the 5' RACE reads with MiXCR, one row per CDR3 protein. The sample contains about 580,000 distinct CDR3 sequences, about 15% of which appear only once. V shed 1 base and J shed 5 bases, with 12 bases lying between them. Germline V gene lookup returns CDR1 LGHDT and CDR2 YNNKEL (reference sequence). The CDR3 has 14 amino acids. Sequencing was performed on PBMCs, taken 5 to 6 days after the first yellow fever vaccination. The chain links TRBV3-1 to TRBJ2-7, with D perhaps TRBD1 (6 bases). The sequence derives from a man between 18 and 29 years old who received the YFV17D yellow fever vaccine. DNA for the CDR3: TGTGCCAGCAGCCAAGGAAGCAGGGGAGACGAGCAGTACTTC. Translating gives CASSQGSRGDEQYF.